This is a list of T cell receptor beta chains from one sample in a study of CD8 T cells in Susac syndrome. One entry per CDR3 protein results from TCRdb running MiXCR on the immunoSEQ multiplex PCR reads. The repertoire holds approximately 170,000 distinct CDR3 sequences, with approximately 94% as singletons. Source material: CD4+ T cells from PBMCs. The receptors were sampled from a human donor with multiple sclerosis. Both conserved end residues are part of each CDR3. The D gene is left open where the match is weak. Rows may omit the clone size; those that give it use once, few, many or a size class.

clone_size: .
v_call: TRBV5-6
j_call: TRBJ2-1
d_call: .
cdr3_aa: CASSLILQEAGNEQFF
cdr3_nt: TGTGCCAGCAGCCTAATCCTACAGGAGGCAGGGAATGAGCAGTTCTTC

clone_size: .
v_call: TRBV27
j_call: TRBJ2-4
d_call: .
cdr3_aa: CASRGGRAKNIQYF
cdr3_nt: TGTGCCAGCAGGGGGGGAAGAGCCAAAAACATTCAGTACTTC

clone_size: .
v_call: TRBV30
j_call: TRBJ2-2
d_call: .
cdr3_aa: CAWSGEYGELFF
cdr3_nt: TGTGCCTGGAGTGGGGAGTACGGGGAGCTGTTTTTT

clone_size: .
v_call: TRBV4-3
j_call: TRBJ1-4
d_call: TRBD1
cdr3_aa: CASSQDLRTGTGRKLFF
cdr3_nt: TGCGCCAGCAGCCAAGATTTAAGAACCGGGACAGGCAGAAAACTGTTTTTT

clone_size: few
v_call: TRBV6-5
j_call: TRBJ1-1
d_call: .
cdr3_aa: CASSFSADTEAFF
cdr3_nt: TGTGCCAGCAGTTTTTCCGCCGACACTGAAGCTTTCTTT

clone_size: .
v_call: TRBV29-1
j_call: TRBJ2-1
d_call: .
cdr3_aa: CSGGDHDNEQFF
cdr3_nt: TGCAGCGGAGGGGACCATGATAATGAGCAGTTCTTC

clone_size: .
v_call: TRBV10-3
j_call: TRBJ2-1
d_call: .
cdr3_aa: CASKDYNEQFF
cdr3_nt: TGTGCCTCAAAGGACTACAATGAGCAGTTCTTC

clone_size: .
v_call: TRBV28
j_call: TRBJ1-5
d_call: TRBD1
cdr3_aa: CASSLGTGGENQPQHF
cdr3_nt: TGTGCCAGCAGTTTAGGGACAGGGGGCGAAAATCAGCCCCAGCATTTT

clone_size: .
v_call: TRBV20-1
j_call: TRBJ2-2
d_call: TRBD2
cdr3_aa: CSARDPSGYAGELFF
cdr3_nt: TGCAGTGCTAGAGATCCTAGCGGTTATGCCGGGGAGCTGTTTTTT

clone_size: .
v_call: TRBV11-1
j_call: TRBJ1-1
d_call: .
cdr3_aa: CASSKVGDFMNTEAFF
cdr3_nt: TGTGCCAGCAGCAAAGTGGGCGACTTTATGAACACTGAAGCTTTCTTT

clone_size: .
v_call: TRBV5-1
j_call: TRBJ2-5
d_call: .
cdr3_aa: CASSPRDPVLETQYF
cdr3_nt: TGCGCCAGCAGCCCCAGAGACCCTGTTTTAGAGACCCAGTACTTC

clone_size: .
v_call: TRBV27
j_call: TRBJ1-1
d_call: .
cdr3_aa: CASSLSFLSRDTEAFF
cdr3_nt: TGTGCCAGCAGTTTAAGTTTCCTCTCCCGGGACACTGAAGCTTTCTTT

clone_size: .
v_call: TRBV9
j_call: TRBJ2-4
d_call: .
cdr3_aa: CASSVDQGKNIQYF
cdr3_nt: TGTGCCAGCAGCGTAGATCAGGGGAAAAACATTCAGTACTTC

clone_size: .
v_call: TRBV7-9
j_call: TRBJ2-1
d_call: .
cdr3_aa: CASSFAMDYYNEQFF
cdr3_nt: TGTGCCAGCAGCTTCGCCATGGACTACTACAATGAGCAGTTCTTC

clone_size: .
v_call: TRBV24-1
j_call: TRBJ1-4
d_call: .
cdr3_aa: CATSDSKDPNEKLFF
cdr3_nt: TGTGCCACCAGTGATTCAAAGGACCCGAATGAAAAACTGTTTTTT

clone_size: .
v_call: TRBV18
j_call: TRBJ2-2
d_call: TRBD1
cdr3_aa: CASSEQGRFQNTGELFF
cdr3_nt: TGTGCCAGCTCCGAACAGGGGCGATTTCAGAACACCGGGGAGCTGTTTTTT

clone_size: .
v_call: TRBV29-1
j_call: TRBJ2-1
d_call: .
cdr3_aa: CSVWGYNEQFF
cdr3_nt: TGCAGCGTTTGGGGCTACAATGAGCAGTTCTTC

clone_size: .
v_call: TRBV25-1
j_call: TRBJ2-7
d_call: .
cdr3_aa: CASSPGETYEQYF
cdr3_nt: TGTGCCAGCAGCCCCGGAGAGACCTACGAGCAGTACTTC

clone_size: .
v_call: TRBV6-2/TRBV6-3
j_call: TRBJ1-2
d_call: .
cdr3_aa: CASSDRIYGYTF
cdr3_nt: TGTGCCAGCAGCGACAGGATCTATGGCTACACCTTC

clone_size: few
v_call: TRBV14
j_call: TRBJ2-7
d_call: TRBD2
cdr3_aa: CASSQDPWMAGGRLYEQYF
cdr3_nt: TGTGCCAGCAGCCAAGATCCTTGGATGGCGGGAGGCCGGCTCTACGAGCAGTACTTC

clone_size: once
v_call: TRBV29-1
j_call: TRBJ2-6
d_call: .
cdr3_aa: CSVQKGVSGANVLTF
cdr3_nt: TGCAGCGTTCAAAAAGGGGTCTCTGGGGCCAACGTCCTGACTTTC

clone_size: .
v_call: TRBV7-9
j_call: TRBJ2-7
d_call: .
cdr3_aa: CASSRDPEQYF
cdr3_nt: TGTGCCAGCAGCCGCGACCCCGAGCAGTACTTC

clone_size: .
v_call: TRBV14
j_call: TRBJ2-5
d_call: TRBD1
cdr3_aa: CASSQNRGETQYF
cdr3_nt: TGTGCCAGCAGCCAAAACAGGGGCGAGACCCAGTACTTC

clone_size: .
v_call: TRBV19
j_call: TRBJ1-5
d_call: TRBD1
cdr3_aa: CASRFLGQGYQPQHF
cdr3_nt: TGTGCCAGTAGGTTTCTCGGACAGGGGTATCAGCCCCAGCATTTT

clone_size: .
v_call: TRBV5-1
j_call: TRBJ2-7
d_call: TRBD1
cdr3_aa: CASRAPGGPYEQYF
cdr3_nt: TGCGCCAGCAGGGCCCCAGGGGGCCCCTACGAGCAGTACTTC

clone_size: .
v_call: TRBV12-2
j_call: TRBJ2-2
d_call: .
cdr3_aa: CASRNRRLAGTSGELFF
cdr3_nt: TGTGCAAGTCGCAATCGCCGGCTAGCGGGTACGAGCGGGGAGCTGTTTTTT

clone_size: .
v_call: TRBV25-1
j_call: TRBJ2-7
d_call: .
cdr3_aa: CASSPAASYEQYF
cdr3_nt: TGTGCCAGCAGTCCGGCAGCTTCCTACGAGCAGTACTTC

clone_size: .
v_call: TRBV5-6
j_call: TRBJ1-2
d_call: .
cdr3_aa: CASSLAGTVYGYTF
cdr3_nt: TGTGCCAGCAGCTTGGCCGGGACGGTTTATGGCTACACCTTC

clone_size: .
v_call: TRBV5-1
j_call: TRBJ2-2
d_call: TRBD2
cdr3_aa: CASSLRSGNGELFF
cdr3_nt: TGCGCCAGCAGCCTGCGTAGCGGGAACGGGGAGCTGTTTTTT

clone_size: .
v_call: TRBV20-1
j_call: TRBJ1-5
d_call: .
cdr3_aa: CSAREQHQPQHF
cdr3_nt: TGCAGTGCTAGAGAACAACATCAGCCCCAGCATTTT

clone_size: .
v_call: TRBV12-3/TRBV12-4
j_call: TRBJ2-5
d_call: .
cdr3_aa: CASSLGRTARTETQYF
cdr3_nt: TGTGCCAGCAGCCTCGGACGGACGGCGAGGACGGAGACCCAGTACTTC

clone_size: .
v_call: TRBV7-9
j_call: TRBJ2-3
d_call: .
cdr3_aa: CASSSYLTWDTQYF
cdr3_nt: TGTGCCAGCAGCTCTTATTTGACTTGGGATACGCAGTATTTT

clone_size: .
v_call: TRBV18
j_call: TRBJ1-2
d_call: .
cdr3_aa: CASSLSTDNYGYTF
cdr3_nt: TGTGCCAGCTCACTCTCCACAGACAACTATGGCTACACCTTC

clone_size: .
v_call: TRBV7-9
j_call: TRBJ2-3
d_call: .
cdr3_aa: CASTLSGRVTDTQYF
cdr3_nt: TGTGCCAGCACCCTTAGCGGTAGAGTCACAGATACGCAGTATTTT

clone_size: .
v_call: TRBV20-1
j_call: TRBJ2-3
d_call: TRBD2
cdr3_aa: CSARGGGSGTDTQYF
cdr3_nt: TGCAGTGCTAGAGGGGGCGGGAGTGGCACAGATACGCAGTATTTT

clone_size: .
v_call: TRBV5-6
j_call: TRBJ2-5
d_call: .
cdr3_aa: CASNRGLGETQYF
cdr3_nt: TGTGCCAGCAATAGAGGGTTGGGGGAGACCCAGTACTTC

clone_size: .
v_call: TRBV28
j_call: TRBJ1-2
d_call: .
cdr3_aa: CASKELLNGYTF
cdr3_nt: TGTGCCAGCAAAGAACTCCTCAATGGCTACACCTTC

clone_size: .
v_call: TRBV5-4
j_call: TRBJ2-1
d_call: TRBD2
cdr3_aa: CASSRAGVTYNEQFF
cdr3_nt: TGTGCCAGCAGCCGTGCGGGAGTTACCTACAATGAGCAGTTCTTC

clone_size: .
v_call: TRBV15
j_call: TRBJ1-1
d_call: .
cdr3_aa: CATSLKRDTEAFF
cdr3_nt: TGTGCCACCAGCCTTAAGAGGGACACTGAAGCTTTCTTT

clone_size: .
v_call: TRBV7-2
j_call: TRBJ1-2
d_call: .
cdr3_aa: CASSSTGTDYGYTF
cdr3_nt: TGTGCCAGCAGCTCAACCGGGACGGACTATGGCTACACCTTC

clone_size: once
v_call: TRBV29-1
j_call: TRBJ2-5
d_call: .
cdr3_aa: CSASIKETQYF
cdr3_nt: TGCAGCGCCAGTATAAAAGAGACCCAGTACTTC

clone_size: once
v_call: TRBV3-1
j_call: TRBJ2-5
d_call: .
cdr3_aa: CASSPTGVRETQYF
cdr3_nt: TGTGCCAGCAGCCCCACGGGGGTCCGGGAGACCCAGTACTTC

clone_size: .
v_call: TRBV12-3/TRBV12-4
j_call: TRBJ1-5
d_call: .
cdr3_aa: CASSLAGSGYAPQHF
cdr3_nt: TGTGCCAGCAGTTTGGCAGGCTCTGGATACGCGCCCCAGCATTTT

clone_size: .
v_call: TRBV14
j_call: TRBJ1-1
d_call: .
cdr3_aa: CASSPGKGTMNTEAFF
cdr3_nt: TGTGCCAGCAGCCCAGGGAAGGGGACCATGAACACTGAAGCTTTCTTT

clone_size: .
v_call: TRBV15
j_call: TRBJ1-5
d_call: .
cdr3_aa: CATSRGLGRGGRIGNQPQHF
cdr3_nt: TGTGCCACCAGCAGAGGTTTGGGCAGGGGAGGTCGGATTGGCAATCAGCCCCAGCATTTT

clone_size: .
v_call: TRBV19
j_call: TRBJ2-7
d_call: .
cdr3_aa: CASKGGTHYEQYF
cdr3_nt: TGTGCCAGTAAGGGGGGGACCCATTACGAGCAGTACTTC

clone_size: .
v_call: TRBV11-2
j_call: TRBJ2-1
d_call: .
cdr3_aa: CASSLVTSYNEQFF
cdr3_nt: TGTGCCAGCAGCTTAGTTACTAGCTACAATGAGCAGTTCTTC

clone_size: .
v_call: TRBV19
j_call: TRBJ2-3
d_call: .
cdr3_aa: CASSPDFTDTQYF
cdr3_nt: TGTGCCAGTAGTCCGGACTTCACAGATACGCAGTATTTT

clone_size: .
v_call: TRBV12-3/TRBV12-4
j_call: TRBJ1-5
d_call: .
cdr3_aa: CASSLTPGRVPQHF
cdr3_nt: TGTGCCAGCAGTTTAACCCCCGGGCGTGTGCCCCAGCATTTT

clone_size: .
v_call: TRBV20-1
j_call: TRBJ2-1
d_call: TRBD1
cdr3_aa: CSASTRDSRDNEQFF
cdr3_nt: TGCAGTGCTAGTACCCGGGACAGCAGGGACAATGAGCAGTTCTTC